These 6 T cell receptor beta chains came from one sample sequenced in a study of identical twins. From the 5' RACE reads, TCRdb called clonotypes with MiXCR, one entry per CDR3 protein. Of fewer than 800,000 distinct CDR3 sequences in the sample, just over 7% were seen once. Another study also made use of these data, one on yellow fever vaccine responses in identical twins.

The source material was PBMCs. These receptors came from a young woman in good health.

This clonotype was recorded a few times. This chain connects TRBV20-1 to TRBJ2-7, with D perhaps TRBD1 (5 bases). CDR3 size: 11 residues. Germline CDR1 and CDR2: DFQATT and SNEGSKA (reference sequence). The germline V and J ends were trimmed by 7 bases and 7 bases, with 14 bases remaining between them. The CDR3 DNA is TGCAGTGACAGGAAGCTGGCTGAGCAGTACTTC. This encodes CSDRKLAEQYF.

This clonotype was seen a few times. Written as DNA, the CDR3 is TGTGCCACCAGTGATTTGGGCAGGGGACCGAACACAGATACGCAGTATTTT. Translating gives CATSDLGRGPNTDTQYF. V usage is TRBV24-1 and J usage is TRBJ2-3, with D perhaps matching TRBD1 (6 bases). Trimming stripped 0 bases from V and 2 bases from J, with 14 bases between. The germline V gene has CDR1 KGHDR and CDR2 SFDVKD. The CDR3 is made up of 17 amino acids.

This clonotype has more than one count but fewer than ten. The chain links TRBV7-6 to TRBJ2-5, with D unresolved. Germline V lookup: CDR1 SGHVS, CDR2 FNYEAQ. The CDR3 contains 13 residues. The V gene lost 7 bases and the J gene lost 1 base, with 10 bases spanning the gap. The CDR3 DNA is TGTGCCAGCACCAGACACCTCCAAGAGACCCAGTACTTC. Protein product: CASTRHLQETQYF.

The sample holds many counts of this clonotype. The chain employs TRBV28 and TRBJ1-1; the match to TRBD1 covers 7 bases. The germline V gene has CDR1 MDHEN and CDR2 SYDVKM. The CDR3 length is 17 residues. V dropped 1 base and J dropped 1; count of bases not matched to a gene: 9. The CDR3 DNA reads TGTGCCAGCAGTTTATCCCGTTCGAGGGGGCAGAACACTGAAGCTTTCTTT. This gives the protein CASSLSRSRGQNTEAFF.

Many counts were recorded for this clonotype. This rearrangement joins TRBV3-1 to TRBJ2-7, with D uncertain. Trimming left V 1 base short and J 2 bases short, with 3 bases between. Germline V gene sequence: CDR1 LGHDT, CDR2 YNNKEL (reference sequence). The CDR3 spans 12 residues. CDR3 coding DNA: TGTGCCAGCAGCCAAGGCCCCTACGAGCAGTACTTC. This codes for CASSQGPYEQYF.

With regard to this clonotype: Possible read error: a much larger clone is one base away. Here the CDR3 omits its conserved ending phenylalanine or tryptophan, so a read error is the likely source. The CDR3 spells CASSARLAGGREQFY. CDR3 coding DNA: TGTGCCAGCAGCGCCCGACTAGCGGGAGGGCGTGAGCAGTTCTAC. The V call is TRBV9, the J call TRBJ2-1, with 14 bases that match TRBD2. This CDR3 comprises 15 residues. V shed 3 bases, J shed 9 bases, and the junction held 5 bases outside the gene matches. Germline-derived CDR1 and CDR2 are SGDLS and YYNGEE.